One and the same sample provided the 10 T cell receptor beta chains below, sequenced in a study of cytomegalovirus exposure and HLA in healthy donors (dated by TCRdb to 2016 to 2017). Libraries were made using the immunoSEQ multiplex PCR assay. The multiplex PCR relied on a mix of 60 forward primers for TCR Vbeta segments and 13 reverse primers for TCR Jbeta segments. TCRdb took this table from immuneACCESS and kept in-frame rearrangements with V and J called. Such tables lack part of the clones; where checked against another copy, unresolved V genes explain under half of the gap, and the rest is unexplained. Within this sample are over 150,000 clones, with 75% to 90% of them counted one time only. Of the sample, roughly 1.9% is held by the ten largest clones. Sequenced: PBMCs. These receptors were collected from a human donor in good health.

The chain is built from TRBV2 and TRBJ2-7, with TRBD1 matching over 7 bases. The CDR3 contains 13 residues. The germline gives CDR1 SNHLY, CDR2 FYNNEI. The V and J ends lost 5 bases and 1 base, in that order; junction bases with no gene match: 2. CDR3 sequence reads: CASSLQGSYEQYF. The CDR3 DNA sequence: TGTGCCAGCAGTCTACAGGGGTCCTACGAGCAGTACTTC. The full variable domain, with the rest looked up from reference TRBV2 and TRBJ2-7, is EPEVTQTPSHQVTQMGQEVILRCVPISNHLYFYWYRQILGQKVEFLVSFYNNEISEKSEIFDDQFSVERPDGSNFTLKIRSTKLEDSAMYFCASSLQGSYEQYFGPGTRLTVT.

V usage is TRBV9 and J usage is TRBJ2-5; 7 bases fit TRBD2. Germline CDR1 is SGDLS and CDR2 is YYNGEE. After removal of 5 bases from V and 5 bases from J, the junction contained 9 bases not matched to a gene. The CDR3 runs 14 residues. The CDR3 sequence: CASSPAGDWETQYF. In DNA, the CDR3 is TGTGCCAGCAGTCCGGCGGGGGATTGGGAGACCCAGTACTTC.

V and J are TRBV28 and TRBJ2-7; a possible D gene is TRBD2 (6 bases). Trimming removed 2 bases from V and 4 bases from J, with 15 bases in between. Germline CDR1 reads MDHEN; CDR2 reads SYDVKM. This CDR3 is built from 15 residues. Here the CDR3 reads CASSLPGGAIYEQYF. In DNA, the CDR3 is TGTGCCAGCAGTTTACCCGGCGGGGCCATTTACGAGCAGTACTTC.

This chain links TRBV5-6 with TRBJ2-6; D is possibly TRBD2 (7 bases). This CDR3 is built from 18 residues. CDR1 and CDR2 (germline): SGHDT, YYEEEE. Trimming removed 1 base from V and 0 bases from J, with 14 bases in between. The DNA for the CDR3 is TGTGCCAGCAGCTTGTGGGGGGGCTCGATCTCTGGGGCCAACGTCCTGACTTTC. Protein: CASSLWGGSISGANVLTF.

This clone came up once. The CDR3 DNA is TGTGCCATCAGTGAGTCGTGGGAGGGTGGGAGCAATCAGCCCCAGCATTTT. Translating gives CAISESWEGGSNQPQHF. V is TRBV10-3 and J is TRBJ1-5, with no clear D. The CDR3 sequence is 17 residues long. Germline lookup yields CDR1 ENHRY and CDR2 SYGVKD. Between the trimmed V and J ends, which lost 0 bases and 1 base, there was a span of 13 bases.

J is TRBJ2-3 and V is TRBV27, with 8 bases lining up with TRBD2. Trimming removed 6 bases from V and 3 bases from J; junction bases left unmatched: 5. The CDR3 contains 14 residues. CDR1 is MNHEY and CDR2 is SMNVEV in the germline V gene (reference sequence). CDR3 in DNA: TGTGCCAGCAGGGTGACTAGCGTGACAGATACGCAGTATTTT. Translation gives CASRVTSVTDTQYF.

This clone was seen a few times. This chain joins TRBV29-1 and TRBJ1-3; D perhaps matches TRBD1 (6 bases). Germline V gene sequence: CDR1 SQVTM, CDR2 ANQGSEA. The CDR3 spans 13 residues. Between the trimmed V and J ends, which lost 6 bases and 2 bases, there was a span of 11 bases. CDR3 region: CSVRGSPGNTIYF. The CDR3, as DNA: TGCAGCGTCAGGGGATCCCCTGGAAACACCATATATTTT.

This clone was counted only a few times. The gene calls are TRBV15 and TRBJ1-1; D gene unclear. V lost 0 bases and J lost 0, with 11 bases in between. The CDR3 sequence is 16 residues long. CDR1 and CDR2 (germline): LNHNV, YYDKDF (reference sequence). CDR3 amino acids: CATSRELQVMNTEAFF. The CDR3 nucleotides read TGTGCCACCAGCAGAGAGTTGCAGGTGATGAACACTGAAGCTTTCTTT.

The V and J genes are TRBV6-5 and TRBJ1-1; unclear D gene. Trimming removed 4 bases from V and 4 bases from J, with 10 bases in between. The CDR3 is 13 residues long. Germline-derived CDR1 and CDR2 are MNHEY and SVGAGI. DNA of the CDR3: TGTGCCAGCAGTTCCCGGTCTCGCACTGAAGCTTTCTTT. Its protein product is CASSSRSRTEAFF.

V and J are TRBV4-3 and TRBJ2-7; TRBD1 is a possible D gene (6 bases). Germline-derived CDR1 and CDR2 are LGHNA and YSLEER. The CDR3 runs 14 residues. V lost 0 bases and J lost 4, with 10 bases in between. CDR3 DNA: TGCGCCAGCAGCCAAGATATCAGGGGATACGAGCAGTACTTC. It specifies CASSQDIRGYEQYF.